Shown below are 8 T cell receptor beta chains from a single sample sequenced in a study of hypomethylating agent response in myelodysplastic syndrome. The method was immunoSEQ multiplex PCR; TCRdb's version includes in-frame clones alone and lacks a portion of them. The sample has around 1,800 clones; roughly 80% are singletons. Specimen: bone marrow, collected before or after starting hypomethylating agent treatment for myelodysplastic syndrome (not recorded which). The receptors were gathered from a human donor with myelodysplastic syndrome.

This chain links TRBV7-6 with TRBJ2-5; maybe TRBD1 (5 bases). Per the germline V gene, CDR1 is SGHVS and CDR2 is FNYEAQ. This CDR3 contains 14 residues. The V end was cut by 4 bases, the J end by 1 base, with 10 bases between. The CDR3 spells CASSYQDTQETQYF. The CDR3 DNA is TGTGCCAGCAGCTATCAGGACACCCAAGAGACCCAGTACTTC.

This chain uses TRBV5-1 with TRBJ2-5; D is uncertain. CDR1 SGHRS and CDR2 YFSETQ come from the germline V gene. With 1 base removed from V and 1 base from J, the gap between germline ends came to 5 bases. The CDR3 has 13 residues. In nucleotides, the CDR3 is TGCGCCAGCAGCTTGAGGCCCCAAGAGACCCAGTACTTC. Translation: CASSLRPQETQYF.

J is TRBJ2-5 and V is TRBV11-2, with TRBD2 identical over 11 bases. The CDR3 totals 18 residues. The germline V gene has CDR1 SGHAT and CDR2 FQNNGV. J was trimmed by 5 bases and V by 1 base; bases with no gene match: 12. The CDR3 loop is CASSLGLAGGRREETQYF. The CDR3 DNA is TGTGCCAGCAGCTTAGGTTTAGCGGGGGGGCGAAGGGAGGAGACCCAGTACTTC.

CDR3 amino acids: CASSLEGTGNQETQYF. The CDR3 DNA is TGCGCCAGCAGCTTGGAGGGGACAGGGAACCAAGAGACCCAGTACTTC. The chain uses TRBV5-1 and TRBJ2-5; 9 nucleotides align to TRBD1. Germline V lookup: CDR1 SGHRS, CDR2 YFSETQ. This CDR3 has 16 residues. The V segment lost 0 bases and the J segment 0 bases; nucleotides outside the gene matches: 3.

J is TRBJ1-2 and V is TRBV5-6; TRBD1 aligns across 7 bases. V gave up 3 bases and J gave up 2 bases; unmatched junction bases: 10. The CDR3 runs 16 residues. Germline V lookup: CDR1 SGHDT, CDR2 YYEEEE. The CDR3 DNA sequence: TGTGCCAGCAGCTCCGATTACAGGGGTAGGAACTATGGCTACACCTTC. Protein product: CASSSDYRGRNYGYTF.

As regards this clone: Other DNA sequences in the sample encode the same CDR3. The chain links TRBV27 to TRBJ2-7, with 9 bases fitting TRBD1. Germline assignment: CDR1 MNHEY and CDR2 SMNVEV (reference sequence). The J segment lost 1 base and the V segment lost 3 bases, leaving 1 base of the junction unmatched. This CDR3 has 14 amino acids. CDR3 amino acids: CASSLGQGSYEQYF. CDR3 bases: TGTGCCAGCAGTTTGGGACAGGGATCCTACGAGCAGTACTTC.

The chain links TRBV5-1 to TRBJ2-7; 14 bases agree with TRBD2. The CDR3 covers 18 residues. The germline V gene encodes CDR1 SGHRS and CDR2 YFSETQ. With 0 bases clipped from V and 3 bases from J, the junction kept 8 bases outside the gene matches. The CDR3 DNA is TGCGCCAGCAGCTTGGCGACTAGCGGGGGGGCCTTGGTCTACGAGCAGTACTTC. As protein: CASSLATSGGALVYEQYF. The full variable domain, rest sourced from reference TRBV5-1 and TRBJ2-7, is KAGVTQTPRYLIKTRGQQVTLSCSPISGHRSVSWYQQTPGQGLQFLFEYFSETQRNKGNFPGRFSGRQFSNSRSEMNVSTLELGDSALYLCASSLATSGGALVYEQYFGPGTRLTVT.

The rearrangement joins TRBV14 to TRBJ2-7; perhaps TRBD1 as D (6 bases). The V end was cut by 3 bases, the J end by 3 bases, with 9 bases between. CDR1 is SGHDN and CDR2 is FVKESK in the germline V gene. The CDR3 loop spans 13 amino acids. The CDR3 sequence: CASSHTRGYEQYF. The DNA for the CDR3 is TGTGCCAGCAGCCATACCAGGGGCTACGAGCAGTACTTC.